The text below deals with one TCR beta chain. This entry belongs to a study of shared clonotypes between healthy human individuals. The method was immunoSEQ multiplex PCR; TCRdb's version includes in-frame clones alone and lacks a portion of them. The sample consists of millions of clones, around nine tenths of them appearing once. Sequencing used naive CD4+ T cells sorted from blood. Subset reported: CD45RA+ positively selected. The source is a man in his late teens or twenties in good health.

CDR3 amino acids: CASSSHQGSYEQYF. The CDR3 DNA reads as TGTGCCAGCAGCAGCCATCAGGGGTCCTACGAGCAGTACTTC. The V and J genes are TRBV11-2 and TRBJ2-5, with a possible D match to TRBD1 (6 bases). The J call may not be correct, given that the DNA end is closer to TRBJ2-7. The germline gives CDR1 SGHAT, CDR2 FQNNGV. This CDR3 region has 14 residues.